The 2 T cell receptor beta chains reported below all come from one sample, sequenced in a study of Graves' ophthalmopathy and Graves' hyperthyroidism. Investigators amplified TCR beta CDR3 regions from RNA transcripts. Amplification began with first-round RT-PCR using HTBI primers, then second-round multiplex PCR was performed. MiXCR was run by TCRdb on the multiplex PCR reads, yielding one entry per CDR3 protein. The sample shows hundreds of thousands of distinct CDR3 sequences, roughly 20% of them seen only once. The sequenced material came from peripheral blood. Source of these receptors: a woman aged 18 to 35 with stable Graves' hyperthyroidism. Some clones in this sample may be carry-over from other donors' samples.

At least ten counts were recorded for this clonotype. This chain links TRBV6-2 or TRBV6-3 with TRBJ2-6; D not resolved. Deletions cut 5 bases from V and 3 bases from J, with 14 bases between. This CDR3 comprises 16 residues. The germline CDR1 and CDR2 sequences are MNHEY and SVGEGT. The DNA of the CDR3 is TGTGCCAGCAGTCAGAGCCTTGGGGTTGGGGCCAACGTCCTGACTTTC. This encodes CASSQSLGVGANVLTF.

This clonotype was detected many times. This chain joins TRBV3-1 and TRBJ2-5; D call uncertain. The ends were cut back, 4 bases at V and 5 bases at J, with 14 bases in the middle. In germline, CDR1 is LGHDT, CDR2 YNNKEL (reference sequence). The CDR3 consists of 14 residues. CDR3 sequence reads: CASSRRGGVETQYF. The CDR3 DNA sequence: TGTGCCAGCAGCCGCCGAGGCGGCGTTGAGACCCAGTACTTC.